This T cell receptor (beta chain) emerged from a study of vaccination and CD4 T cells after COVID-19 (dated by TCRdb to the early 2020s). For context, the study as a whole: Convalescent patients had a positive SARS-CoV-2 result on nasal swab PCR, and of these patients, several had mild disease and one had severe disease. Post-vaccine blood samples were taken a median of roughly 75 days after the second vaccine dose, with a range of roughly 14 to 241 days. In 10 COVID-19 convalescent patients and a handful of infection-naive healthy vaccine recipients, the spike-specific CD4+ TCR repertoire before mRNA vaccination was compared with the repertoire after mRNA vaccination. Control cultures used a CEFX viral epitope pool as positive control, an HIV-1 Nef peptide pool as negative control, or no peptide. The cultures were stimulated with overlapping spike peptide pools from SARS-CoV-2 and from the common cold coronaviruses HCoV-NL63, HCoV-OC43 and HCoV-229E. Post-COVID blood samples from convalescent patients were collected a median of approximately 100 days after diagnosis, with a range of 35 to 161 days. Two doses of either the Pfizer-BioNTech BNT162b2 vaccine (n=8) or the Moderna mRNA-1273 vaccine (n=2) were administered to participants. In the convalescent cohort there were six males and four females, among whom were two Hispanic individuals, seven Caucasians, two Asians and one multiracial person.

The treatment or condition label on this specimen signifies: roughly ten-day PBMC culture with coronavirus spike peptide pools or control peptides (ViraFEST assay). The study used the ViraFEST assay, which expanded antigen-specific T cells with peptide pools and then identified expanded clonotypes by TCR sequencing. The convalescent patients' positive SARS-CoV-2 PCR tests fell between March and December 2020, which was before the Alpha, Beta and Delta variants emerged in the United States. Each well held more than 1.5 million PBMCs cultured in IMDM containing about 5% human AB serum and approximately 9.1 IU/ml IL-2, with about 9.1 ug/ml peptide pools added. Half of the culture medium was replaced with fresh IL-2-containing medium on days 3 and 7. After less than twelve days of culture, CD4+ T cells were isolated by negative selection with the EasySep CD4+ T cell isolation kit. Ficoll-Paque Plus gradient centrifugation was used to isolate PBMCs from whole blood, and the isolated PBMCs were then either used fresh or cryopreserved at -140C. Triplicate wells were generally used for each culture condition.

In the case of this clonotype: This receptor's antigen is unknown. No much larger clonotype is one base removed from it; base qualities were not supplied.

Libraries were prepared through PCR. TCR sequencing of DNA from cultured CD4+ T cells used the Oncomine TCR Beta short-read assay at the Johns Hopkins FTIC core. The QIAamp micro DNA kit was used to extract genomic DNA from the cultured CD4+ T cells. Oncomine TCR Beta libraries made from cultured CD4+ T cells were pooled using unique dual indexes and sequenced on an Illumina iSeq 100. The paper's processing steps were these. Non-productive sequences were filtered out, and CDR3s that did not start with C, did not end with F or W, or were shorter than 7 amino acids were discarded. The MANAFEST web application identified antigen-specific clonotypes by comparing peptide-stimulated wells against reference wells and other culture wells. Positive clones required FDR below 0.05, an odds ratio above 5, and productive frequency above 0.1% in at least two of three replicate wells. A clonotype counted as cross-reactive if it showed significant expansion both in the SARS-CoV-2 spike wells and in at least one common cold coronavirus spike condition. Similarity between CDR3 sequences was evaluated in R version 3.6.1 using Levenshtein distances (stringdist) and unrooted phylogenetic trees (ape). TCRdb handled the public reads itself, with Q25 trimming in fastp and clone calling in MiXCR, and kept productive beta chains. Each entry is one CDR3 protein sequence, shown with its most common DNA and genes. The V and J calls and clone size are TCRdb's, not the authors'. The sample data list almost 15,000 distinct CDR3 sequences, and approximately 55% of these were observed just once. The leading ten clones occupy under 5% of the sample.

In the germline V gene (reference sequence), CDR1 corresponds to DFQATT and CDR2 to SNEGSKA. The trim is 0 bases for V and 1 base for J, with a gap of 9 bases between the germline ends. CDR3 length: 14 amino acids, cysteine to phenylalanine. Only CDR3 DNA is held: 42 bases, read in frame from base 1. General findings and caveats noted by the study authors: The study included relatively few convalescent patients and did not analyze early timepoints after natural infection. Nearly all vaccine-specific clones in convalescent patients (304 of 307) were mono-reactive for SARS-CoV-2 spike rather than cross-reactive with common cold coronaviruses. Among the post-vaccine SARS-CoV-2-reactive clones in convalescent patients, a median around 90% showed up only after vaccination, which suggests vaccine-specific priming. The median number of SARS-CoV-2-reactive clonotypes rose from about 19 after infection to a few dozen after vaccination, but the change was not significant.

The chain is encoded by TRBV20-1 joined to TRBJ1-1; the D segment cannot be called with confidence. The clonotype originates from a human donor who had recovered from COVID-19. Material: CD4+ T cells from blood, cultured in vitro, obtained before SARS-CoV-2 vaccination. CDR3 sequence: CSAREGSRNTEAFF. The DNA sequence reads TGCAGTGCTAGAGAGGGTTCCAGGAACACTGAAGCTTTCTTT.